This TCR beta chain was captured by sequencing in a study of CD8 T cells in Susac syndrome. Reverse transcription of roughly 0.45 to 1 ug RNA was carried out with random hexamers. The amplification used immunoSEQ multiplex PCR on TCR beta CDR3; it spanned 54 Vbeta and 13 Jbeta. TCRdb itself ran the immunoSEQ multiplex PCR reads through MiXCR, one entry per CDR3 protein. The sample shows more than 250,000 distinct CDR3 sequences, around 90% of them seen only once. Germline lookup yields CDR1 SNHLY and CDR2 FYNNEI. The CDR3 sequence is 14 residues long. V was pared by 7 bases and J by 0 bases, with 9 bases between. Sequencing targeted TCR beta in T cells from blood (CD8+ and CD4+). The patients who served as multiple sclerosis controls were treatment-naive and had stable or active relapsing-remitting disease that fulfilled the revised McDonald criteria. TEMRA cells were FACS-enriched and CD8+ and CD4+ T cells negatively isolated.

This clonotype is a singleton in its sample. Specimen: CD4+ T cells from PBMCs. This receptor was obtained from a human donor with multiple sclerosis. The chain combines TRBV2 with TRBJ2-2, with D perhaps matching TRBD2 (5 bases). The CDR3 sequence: CASIARSNTGELFF. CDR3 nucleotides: TGTGCCAGCATAGCGAGATCGAACACCGGGGAGCTGTTTTTT.